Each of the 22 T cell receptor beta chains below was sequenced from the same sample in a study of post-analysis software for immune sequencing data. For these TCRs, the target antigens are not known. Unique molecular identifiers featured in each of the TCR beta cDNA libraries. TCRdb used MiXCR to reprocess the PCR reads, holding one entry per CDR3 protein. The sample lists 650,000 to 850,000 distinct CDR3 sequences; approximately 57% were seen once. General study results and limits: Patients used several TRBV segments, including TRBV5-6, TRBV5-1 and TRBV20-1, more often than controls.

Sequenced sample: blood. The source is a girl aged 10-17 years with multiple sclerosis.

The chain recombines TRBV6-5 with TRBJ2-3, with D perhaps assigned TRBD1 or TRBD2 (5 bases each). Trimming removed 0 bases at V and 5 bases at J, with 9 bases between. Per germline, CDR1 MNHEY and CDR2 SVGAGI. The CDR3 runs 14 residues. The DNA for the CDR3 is TGTGCCAGCAGTTACTCGAGGGGTGGAGATACGCAGTATTTT. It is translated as CASSYSRGGDTQYF.

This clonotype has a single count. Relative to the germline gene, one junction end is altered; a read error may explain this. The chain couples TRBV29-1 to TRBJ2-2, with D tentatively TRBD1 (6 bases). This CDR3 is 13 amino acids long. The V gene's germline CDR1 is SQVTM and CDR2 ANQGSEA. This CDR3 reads CSVGATNTGERFF. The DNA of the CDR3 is TGCAGCGTGGGGGCCACGAACACCGGGGAGCGGTTTTTT.

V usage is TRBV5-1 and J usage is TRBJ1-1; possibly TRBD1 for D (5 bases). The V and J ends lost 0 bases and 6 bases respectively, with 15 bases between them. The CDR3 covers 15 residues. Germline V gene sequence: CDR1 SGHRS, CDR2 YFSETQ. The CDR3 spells CASSLGPGTSSEAFF. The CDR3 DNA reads TGCGCCAGCAGCTTGGGACCCGGGACCAGCTCTGAAGCTTTCTTT.

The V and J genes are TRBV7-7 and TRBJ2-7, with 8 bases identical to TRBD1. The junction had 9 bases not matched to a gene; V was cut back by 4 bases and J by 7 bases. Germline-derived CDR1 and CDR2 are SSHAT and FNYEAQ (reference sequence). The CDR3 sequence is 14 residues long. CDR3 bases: TGTGCCAGCAGCTCAACGACAGGGGAAGGAGAGCAGTACTTC. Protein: CASSSTTGEGEQYF.

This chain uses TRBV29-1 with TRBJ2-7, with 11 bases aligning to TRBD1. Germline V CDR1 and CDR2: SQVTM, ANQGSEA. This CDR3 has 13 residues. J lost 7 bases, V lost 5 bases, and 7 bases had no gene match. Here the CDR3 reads CSVRGQGAEEQYF. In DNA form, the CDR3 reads TGCAGCGTTCGCGGACAGGGGGCGGAGGAGCAGTACTTC.

CDR3 coding DNA: TGTGCCAGCAGCTCCCCAGGGGGCGCTAGAGATACGCAGTATTTT. It is translated as CASSSPGGARDTQYF. This chain links TRBV7-2 with TRBJ2-3; 8 bases line up with TRBD1. The length of the CDR3 is 15 residues. Trimming cost V 4 bases and J 5 bases; bases outside gene matches: 8. The germline gives CDR1 SGHTA, CDR2 FQGNSA.

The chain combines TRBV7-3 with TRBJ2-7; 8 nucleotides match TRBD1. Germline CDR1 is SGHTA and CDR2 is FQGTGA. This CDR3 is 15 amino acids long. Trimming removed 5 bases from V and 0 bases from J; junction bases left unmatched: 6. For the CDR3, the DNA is TGTGCCAGCAGCCAAAACAGGGGGAGCTCCTACGAGCAGTACTTC. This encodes CASSQNRGSSYEQYF.

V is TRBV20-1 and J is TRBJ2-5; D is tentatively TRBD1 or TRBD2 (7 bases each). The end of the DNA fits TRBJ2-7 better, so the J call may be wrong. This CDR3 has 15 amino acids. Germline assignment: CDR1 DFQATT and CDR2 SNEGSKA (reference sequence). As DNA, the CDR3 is TGCAGTGCCCAAATCCCAGGGGGGGCGACCTACGAGCAGTACTTC. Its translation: CSAQIPGGATYEQYF.

This CDR3 is CASSSSGDSTDTQYF. In DNA form, the CDR3 reads TGTGCCAGCAGCTCGAGCGGGGATAGCACAGATACGCAGTATTTT. This rearrangement joins TRBV7-9 to TRBJ2-3; TRBD2 aligns across 7 bases. The CDR3 has 15 amino acids. CDR1 and CDR2 from the germline V gene are SEHNR and FQNEAQ (reference sequence). Losses at the gene ends were 4 bases for V and 0 bases for J; bases not matched to a gene: 4.

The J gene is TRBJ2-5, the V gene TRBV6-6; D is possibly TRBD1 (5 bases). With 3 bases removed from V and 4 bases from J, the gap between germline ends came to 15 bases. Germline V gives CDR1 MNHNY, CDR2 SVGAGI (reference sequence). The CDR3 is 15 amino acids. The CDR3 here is CASSYSRVSRETQYF. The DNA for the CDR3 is TGTGCCAGCAGTTATTCCAGGGTGTCCCGAGAGACCCAGTACTTC.

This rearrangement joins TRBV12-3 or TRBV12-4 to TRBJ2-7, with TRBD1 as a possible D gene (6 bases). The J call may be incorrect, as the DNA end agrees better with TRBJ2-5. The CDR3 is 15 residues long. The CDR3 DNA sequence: TGTGCCAGCAGTGGCCTTCAGGGGATGGGGGAGACCCAGTACTTC. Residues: CASSGLQGMGETQYF.

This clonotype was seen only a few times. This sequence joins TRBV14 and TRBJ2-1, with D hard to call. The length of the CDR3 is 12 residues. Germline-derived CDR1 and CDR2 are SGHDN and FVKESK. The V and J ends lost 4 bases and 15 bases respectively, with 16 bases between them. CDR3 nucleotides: TGTGCCAGCAGCCCAGGACCTACATACGCGTTCTTC. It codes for CASSPGPTYAFF.

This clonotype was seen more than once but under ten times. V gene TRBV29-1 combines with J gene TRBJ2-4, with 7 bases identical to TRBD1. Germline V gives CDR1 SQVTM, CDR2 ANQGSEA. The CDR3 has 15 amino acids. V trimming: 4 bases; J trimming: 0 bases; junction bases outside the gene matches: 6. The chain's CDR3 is CSVGQGSRAKNIQYF. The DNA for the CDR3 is TGCAGCGTTGGACAGGGATCGAGAGCCAAAAACATTCAGTACTTC.

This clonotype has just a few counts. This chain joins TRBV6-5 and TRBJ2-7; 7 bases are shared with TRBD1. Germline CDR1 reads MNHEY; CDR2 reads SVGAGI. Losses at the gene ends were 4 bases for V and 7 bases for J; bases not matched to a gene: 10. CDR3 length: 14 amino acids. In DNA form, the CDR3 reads TGTGCCAGCAGTTCCCTCGGGACAGTGTTAGAGCAGTACTTC. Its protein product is CASSSLGTVLEQYF.

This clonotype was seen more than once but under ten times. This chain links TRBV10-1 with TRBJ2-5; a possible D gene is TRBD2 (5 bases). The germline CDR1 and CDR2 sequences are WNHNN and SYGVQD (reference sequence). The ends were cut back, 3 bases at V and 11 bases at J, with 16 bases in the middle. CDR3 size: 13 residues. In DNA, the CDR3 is TGCGCCAGCAGTGATTTCGGGATGGGTGAGCAGTACTTC. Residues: CASSDFGMGEQYF.

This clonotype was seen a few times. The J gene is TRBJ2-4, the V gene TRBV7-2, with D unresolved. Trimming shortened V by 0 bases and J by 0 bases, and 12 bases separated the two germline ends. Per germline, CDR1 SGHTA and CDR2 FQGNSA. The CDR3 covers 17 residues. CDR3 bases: TGTGCCAGCAGCTTAGCGGCCTCTGTACTAGCCAAAAACATTCAGTACTTC. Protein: CASSLAASVLAKNIQYF.

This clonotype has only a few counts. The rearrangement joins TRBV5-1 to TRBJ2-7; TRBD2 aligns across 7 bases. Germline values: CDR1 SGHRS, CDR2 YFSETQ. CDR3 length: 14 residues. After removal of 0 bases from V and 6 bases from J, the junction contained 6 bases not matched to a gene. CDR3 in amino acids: CASSLGTRRGEQYF. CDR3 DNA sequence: TGCGCCAGCAGCTTGGGGACTAGACGCGGCGAGCAGTACTTC.

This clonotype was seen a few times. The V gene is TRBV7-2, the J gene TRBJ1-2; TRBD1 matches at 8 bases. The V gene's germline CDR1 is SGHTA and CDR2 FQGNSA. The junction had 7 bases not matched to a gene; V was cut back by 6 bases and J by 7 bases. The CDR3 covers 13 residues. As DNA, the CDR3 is TGTGCCAGCAGACCGGACAGGGAGAGTGGCTACACCTTC. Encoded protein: CASRPDRESGYTF.

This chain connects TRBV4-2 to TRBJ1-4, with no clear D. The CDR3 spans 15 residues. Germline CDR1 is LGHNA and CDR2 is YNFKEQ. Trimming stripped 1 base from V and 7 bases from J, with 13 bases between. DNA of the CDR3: TGTGCCAGCAGCCAAGGGCGAGGCCTTGGTGAAAAACTGTTTTTT. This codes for CASSQGRGLGEKLFF.

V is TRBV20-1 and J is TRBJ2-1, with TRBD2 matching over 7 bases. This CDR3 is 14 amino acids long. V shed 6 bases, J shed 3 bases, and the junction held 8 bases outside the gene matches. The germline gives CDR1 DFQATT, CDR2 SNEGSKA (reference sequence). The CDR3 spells CSAPRRTSYNEQFF. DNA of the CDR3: TGCAGTGCCCCTCGAAGGACTAGCTACAATGAGCAGTTCTTC.

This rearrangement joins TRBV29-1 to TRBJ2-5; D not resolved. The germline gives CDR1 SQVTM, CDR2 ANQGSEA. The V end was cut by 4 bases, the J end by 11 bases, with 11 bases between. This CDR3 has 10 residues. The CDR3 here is CSVAPDEQYF. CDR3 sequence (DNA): TGCAGCGTTGCCCCCGATGAGCAGTACTTC.

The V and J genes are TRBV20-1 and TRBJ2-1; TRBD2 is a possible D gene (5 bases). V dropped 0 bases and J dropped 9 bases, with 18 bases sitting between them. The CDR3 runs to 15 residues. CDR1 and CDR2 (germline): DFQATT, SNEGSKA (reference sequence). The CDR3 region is CSARDSRELRSEQFF. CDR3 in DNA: TGCAGTGCTAGAGATTCGAGGGAACTACGTAGTGAGCAGTTCTTC.